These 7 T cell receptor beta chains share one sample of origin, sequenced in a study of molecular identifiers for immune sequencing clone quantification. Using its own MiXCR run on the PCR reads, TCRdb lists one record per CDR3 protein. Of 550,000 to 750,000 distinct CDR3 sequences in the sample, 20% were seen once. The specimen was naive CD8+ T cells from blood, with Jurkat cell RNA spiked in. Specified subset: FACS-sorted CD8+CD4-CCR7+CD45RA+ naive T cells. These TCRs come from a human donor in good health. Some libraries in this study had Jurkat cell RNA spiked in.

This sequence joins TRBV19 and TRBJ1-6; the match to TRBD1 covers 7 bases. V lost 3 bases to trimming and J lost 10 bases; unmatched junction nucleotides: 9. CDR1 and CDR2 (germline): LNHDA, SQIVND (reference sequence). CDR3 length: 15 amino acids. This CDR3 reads CASSIANRGRSPLHF. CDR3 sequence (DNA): TGTGCCAGTAGTATCGCAAACAGGGGACGGTCACCCCTCCACTTT.

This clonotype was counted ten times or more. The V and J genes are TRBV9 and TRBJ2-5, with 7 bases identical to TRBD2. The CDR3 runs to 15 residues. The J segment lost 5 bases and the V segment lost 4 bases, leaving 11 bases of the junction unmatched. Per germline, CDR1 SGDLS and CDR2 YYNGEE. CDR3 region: CASSPQGLGRETQYF. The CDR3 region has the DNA TGTGCCAGCAGCCCACAAGGACTAGGACGGGAGACCCAGTACTTC.

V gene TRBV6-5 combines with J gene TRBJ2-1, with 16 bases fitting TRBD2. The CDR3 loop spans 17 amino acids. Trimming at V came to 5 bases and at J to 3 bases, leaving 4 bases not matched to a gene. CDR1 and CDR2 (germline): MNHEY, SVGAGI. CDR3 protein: CASSPGLAGGYYNEQFF. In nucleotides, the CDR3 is TGTGCCAGCAGTCCGGGACTAGCGGGGGGGTACTACAATGAGCAGTTCTTC.

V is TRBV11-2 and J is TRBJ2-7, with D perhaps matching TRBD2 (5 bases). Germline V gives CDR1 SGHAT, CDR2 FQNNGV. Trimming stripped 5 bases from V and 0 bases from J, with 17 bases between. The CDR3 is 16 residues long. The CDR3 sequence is CASSAYPGGVSYEQYF. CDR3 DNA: TGTGCCAGCAGCGCCTATCCTGGAGGAGTCTCCTACGAGCAGTACTTC.

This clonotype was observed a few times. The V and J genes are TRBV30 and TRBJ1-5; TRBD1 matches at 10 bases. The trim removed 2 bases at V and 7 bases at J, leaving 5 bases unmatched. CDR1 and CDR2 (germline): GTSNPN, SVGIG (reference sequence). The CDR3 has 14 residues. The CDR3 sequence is CAWSQTGGGQPQHF. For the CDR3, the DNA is TGTGCCTGGAGTCAGACAGGGGGCGGGCAGCCCCAGCATTTT. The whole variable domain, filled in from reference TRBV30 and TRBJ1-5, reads SQTIHQWPATLVQPVGSPLSLECTVEGTSNPNLYWYRQAAGRGLQLLFYSVGIGQISSEVPQNLSASRPQDRQFILSSKKLLLSDSGFYLCAWSQTGGGQPQHFGDGTRLSIL.

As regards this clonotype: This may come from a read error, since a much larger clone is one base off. The CDR3 region is CSARDPDTGEPFF. For the CDR3, the DNA is TGCAGTGCTAGAGATCCCGATACCGGGGAGCCGTTTTTT. This rearrangement joins TRBV20-1 to TRBJ2-2, with D possibly TRBD2 on 5 matching bases. The CDR3 extends over 13 amino acids. Germline V gene sequence: CDR1 DFQATT, CDR2 SNEGSKA (reference sequence).

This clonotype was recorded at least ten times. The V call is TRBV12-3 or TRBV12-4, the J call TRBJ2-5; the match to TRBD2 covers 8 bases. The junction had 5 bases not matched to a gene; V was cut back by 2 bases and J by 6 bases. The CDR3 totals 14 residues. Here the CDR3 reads CASSLTAGGKTQYF. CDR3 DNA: TGTGCCAGCAGTTTAACGGCGGGGGGTAAGACCCAGTACTTC.